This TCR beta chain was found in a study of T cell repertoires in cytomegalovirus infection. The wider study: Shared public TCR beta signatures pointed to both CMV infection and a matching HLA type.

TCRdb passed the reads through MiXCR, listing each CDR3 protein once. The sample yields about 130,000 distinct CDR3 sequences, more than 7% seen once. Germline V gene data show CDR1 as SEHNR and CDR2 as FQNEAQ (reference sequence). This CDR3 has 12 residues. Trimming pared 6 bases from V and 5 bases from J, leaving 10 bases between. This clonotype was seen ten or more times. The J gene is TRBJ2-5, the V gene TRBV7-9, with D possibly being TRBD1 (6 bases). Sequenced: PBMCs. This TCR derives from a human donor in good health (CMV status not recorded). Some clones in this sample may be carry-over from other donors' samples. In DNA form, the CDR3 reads TGTGCCAGCAGGGAGAGGGGGGAGACCCAGTACTTC. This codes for CASRERGETQYF.